These 27 T cell receptor beta chains came from one sample sequenced in a study of blood T cell repertoires in COVID-19. Libraries were prepared by immunoSEQ multiplex PCR; TCRdb keeps only in-frame clonotypes and omits some of them. Altogether roughly 400,000 clones are present, 89% being singletons, with the ten largest covering around 1.7%. What was sequenced was PBMCs or T cells enriched from blood (not recorded which). All receptors derive from a woman aged 25 to 39 who had recovered from COVID-19.

The genes are TRBV7-9 and TRBJ2-1; D uncertain. Germline V gene sequence: CDR1 SEHNR, CDR2 FQNEAQ (reference sequence). The germline V and J ends were trimmed by 2 bases and 4 bases, with 9 bases remaining between them. This CDR3 is 14 amino acids long. The chain's CDR3 is CASSLSTAYNEQFF. The CDR3 DNA reads TGTGCCAGCAGCTTAAGTACAGCTTACAATGAGCAGTTCTTC.

This clone was picked up one time. The J gene is TRBJ2-7, the V gene TRBV5-1; 13 nucleotides line up with TRBD2. The germline V gene encodes CDR1 SGHRS and CDR2 YFSETQ. J lost 3 bases, V lost 0 bases, and 12 bases had no gene match. The CDR3 runs to 19 residues. CDR3 residues: CASSLDTSGGASLHYEQYF. The CDR3 DNA reads as TGCGCCAGCAGCTTGGATACTAGCGGGGGGGCCTCTTTACACTACGAGCAGTACTTC.

The chain combines TRBV4-1 with TRBJ1-1, with 7 bases matching TRBD1. V gave up 4 bases and J gave up 0 bases; unmatched junction bases: 8. The CDR3 length is 16 residues. Germline V CDR1 and CDR2: MGHRA, YSYEKL. The CDR3 sequence is CASSPGQKLVNTEAFF. DNA of the CDR3: TGCGCCAGCAGCCCGGGACAGAAGTTAGTGAACACTGAAGCTTTCTTT.

The chain links TRBV29-1 to TRBJ2-7, with 7 bases lining up with TRBD1. Germline CDR1 reads SQVTM; CDR2 reads ANQGSEA. The V and J ends lost 7 bases and 1 base, in that order; junction bases with no gene match: 4. CDR3 length equals 12 residues. The CDR3 sequence: CSARDRSYEQYF. For the CDR3, the DNA is TGCAGCGCAAGGGACAGATCCTACGAGCAGTACTTC.

This chain links TRBV19 with TRBJ2-1; 8 nucleotides match TRBD2. The length of the CDR3 is 14 residues. V trimming: 4 bases; J trimming: 5 bases; junction bases outside the gene matches: 4. Germline values: CDR1 LNHDA, CDR2 SQIVND (reference sequence). The CDR3 protein is CASSSGRSHNEQFF. CDR3 nucleotides: TGTGCCAGTAGTAGCGGGAGGAGCCACAATGAGCAGTTCTTC.

CDR3 coding DNA: TGTGCCAGCAGGCGAGCGGTGGACACCGGGGAGCTGTTTTTT. This sequence encodes CASRRAVDTGELFF. The chain combines TRBV3-1 (or the pseudogene TRBV3-2) with TRBJ2-2; TRBD2 might be the D (5 bases). Germline CDR1 is LGHDT and CDR2 is YNNKEL (reference sequence). Trimming stripped 6 bases from V and 3 bases from J, with 11 bases between. The CDR3 spans 14 residues.

The CDR3 here is CASSYSGLQFF. Here the CDR3 DNA reads TGTGCCAGCAGTTACTCCGGACTGCAGTTCTTC. The chain is built from TRBV6-5 and TRBJ2-1; weak D call: TRBD2 (5 bases). The CDR3 covers 11 residues. V was shortened by 0 bases and J by 12 bases, with 6 bases between the two germline ends. Per the germline V gene, CDR1 is MNHEY and CDR2 is SVGAGI.

This clone was observed once. This sequence joins TRBV5-4 and TRBJ1-2, with 10 nucleotides matching TRBD1. Germline CDR1 and CDR2: SGHNT and YYREEE (reference sequence). Germline trimming cut 3 bases from V and 9 bases from J; bases unmatched to any gene: 5. The CDR3 has 13 amino acids. CDR3 in amino acids: CASSSTGGESYTF. The CDR3 DNA reads as TGTGCCAGCAGCTCGACAGGGGGCGAAAGCTACACCTTC.

The V and J genes are TRBV29-1 and TRBJ2-1, with D perhaps TRBD1 (7 bases). V was cut by 6 bases and J by 7 bases, with 22 bases left in between. CDR1 and CDR2 from the germline V gene are SQVTM and ANQGSEA. This CDR3 is built from 15 residues. In nucleotides, the CDR3 is TGCAGCGTCCGCCAATTGGAGGGGGCGCGGAATGAGCAGTTCTTC. It encodes CSVRQLEGARNEQFF.

J is TRBJ2-6 and V is TRBV28; possibly TRBD2 for D (6 bases). Germline V gives CDR1 MDHEN, CDR2 SYDVKM. V lost 7 bases and J lost 10, with 17 bases in between. The length of the CDR3 is 14 residues. In DNA form, the CDR3 reads TGTGCCAGCAACCAAGTCGGGGGAAGAAACGTCCTGACTTTC. It encodes CASNQVGGRNVLTF.

The chain carries TRBV7-9 and TRBJ1-1; D is unresolved. Germline V CDR1 and CDR2: SEHNR, FQNEAQ (reference sequence). CDR3 size: 15 residues. Trimming shortened V by 5 bases and J by 1 base, and 14 bases separated the two germline ends. The CDR3, as DNA: TGTGCCAGCAGCCTACCCCGAATCGGGAACACTGAAGCTTTCTTT. Translating it yields CASSLPRIGNTEAFF.

The chain links TRBV29-1 to TRBJ2-1; TRBD2 matches 14 bases. The CDR3 loop spans 14 amino acids. Trimming at V came to 8 bases and at J to 4 bases, leaving 4 bases not matched to a gene. CDR1 and CDR2 (germline): SQVTM, ANQGSEA. The DNA for the CDR3 is TGCAGCTCGGGACTAGCGGGGGCGTACAATGAGCAGTTCTTC. Encoded protein: CSSGLAGAYNEQFF.

This clone was detected only once. Here the CDR3 reads CASSSFGNNQPQHF. Written as DNA, the CDR3 is TGTGCCAGCAGCTCTTTCGGGAACAATCAGCCCCAGCATTTT. This chain joins TRBV28 and TRBJ1-5, with D unresolved. This CDR3 spans 14 amino acids. Trimming removed 6 bases from V and 3 bases from J, with 12 bases in between. The germline V gene encodes CDR1 MDHEN and CDR2 SYDVKM.

The chain is built from TRBV7-9 and TRBJ2-3; D may be TRBD2 (6 bases). Germline values: CDR1 SEHNR, CDR2 FQNEAQ (reference sequence). V shed 6 bases and J shed 0 bases, with 10 bases lying between them. The CDR3 runs to 14 residues. In nucleotides, the CDR3 is TGTGCCAGCAGTCGGGGGTCTAGCACAGATACGCAGTATTTT. It yields the protein CASSRGSSTDTQYF.

The chain joins TRBV6-5 to TRBJ1-1; D is ambiguous. This CDR3 is built from 13 residues. V gave up 10 bases and J gave up 1 base, with 13 bases separating them. Germline V CDR1 and CDR2: MNHEY, SVGAGI. In DNA, the CDR3 is TGTGCCACACTCCATGAGGGGAACACTGAAGCTTTCTTT. It is translated as CATLHEGNTEAFF.

V is TRBV6-5 and J is TRBJ2-7; a possible D gene is TRBD2 (5 bases). The germline CDR1 and CDR2 sequences are MNHEY and SVGAGI. The CDR3 totals 16 residues. Trimming removed 4 bases from V and 0 bases from J, with 16 bases in between. Here the CDR3 DNA reads TGTGCCAGCAGTTCTATAGGCCGCGGGCTCTCCTACGAGCAGTACTTC. Protein product: CASSSIGRGLSYEQYF.

This clone was counted a few times. The rearrangement joins TRBV7-9 to TRBJ1-2, with D possibly being TRBD1 (5 bases). Germline CDR1 reads SEHNR; CDR2 reads FQNEAQ (reference sequence). CDR3 length: 14 residues. Trimming cost V 5 bases and J 8 bases, with 18 bases left between them. The CDR3 DNA sequence: TGTGCCAGCAGCCGAGGGACTATTGGAGTAGGCTACACCTTC. Its translation: CASSRGTIGVGYTF.

This clone appeared once. The V gene is TRBV9, the J gene TRBJ1-5; D uncertain. This CDR3 has 15 residues. Germline V lookup: CDR1 SGDLS, CDR2 YYNGEE. Trimming stripped 0 bases from V and 5 bases from J, with 12 bases between. DNA for the CDR3: TGTGCCAGCAGCGTAGACTTTACCCCGGATCAGCCCCAGCATTTT. This gives the protein CASSVDFTPDQPQHF.

The chain employs TRBV21-1 and TRBJ1-3; the table calls TRBD1, which could not be checked here. TRBV21-1 constitutes a pseudogene. The CDR3 runs to 17 residues. The chain's CDR3 is CASSAPTGALSGNTIYF. The CDR3 DNA reads TGTGCCAGCAGCGCCCCGACAGGGGCCCTCTCTGGAAACACCATATATTTT.

The V gene is TRBV24-1, the J gene TRBJ1-4; 7 nucleotides agree with TRBD1. CDR3 length equals 15 residues. The trim removed 3 bases at V and 5 bases at J, leaving 5 bases unmatched. From germline, CDR1 is KGHDR and CDR2 SFDVKD. In nucleotides, the CDR3 is TGTGCCACCAGTGATCCGGGACAGAGGAATGAAAAACTGTTTTTT. It codes for CATSDPGQRNEKLFF.

V gene TRBV6-4 combines with J gene TRBJ2-7; TRBD2 matches at 7 bases. The V gene's germline CDR1 is MRHNA and CDR2 SNTAGT. J lost 3 bases, V lost 0 bases, and 17 bases had no gene match. The CDR3 has 19 amino acids. CDR3: CASSDSLALPQNPFYEQYF. DNA for the CDR3: TGTGCCAGCAGTGACTCACTAGCGCTCCCTCAAAATCCCTTCTACGAGCAGTACTTC.

The chain carries TRBV5-1 and TRBJ2-7; D possibly corresponds to TRBD1 (5 bases). The CDR3 is 14 amino acids. V shed 3 bases and J shed 7 bases, with 17 bases lying between them. In germline, CDR1 is SGHRS, CDR2 YFSETQ. The CDR3 region is CASSSTYRGREQYF. Here the CDR3 DNA reads TGCGCCAGCAGCTCGACGTATAGGGGAAGGGAGCAGTACTTC.

The count of this clone is one. The V and J genes are TRBV9 and TRBJ2-1, with D tentatively TRBD2 (5 bases). This CDR3 is 14 amino acids long. Trimming removed 7 bases from V and 8 bases from J, with 19 bases in between. Germline CDR1 is SGDLS and CDR2 is YYNGEE. CDR3 DNA sequence: TGTGCCAGCGGCCCCGGGGAACTCGTCTATGAGCAGTTCTTC. As protein: CASGPGELVYEQFF.

The V and J genes are TRBV29-1 and TRBJ1-1, with D hard to call. The CDR3 loop spans 13 amino acids. The V gene's germline CDR1 is SQVTM and CDR2 ANQGSEA. V was pared by 8 bases and J by 0 bases, with 13 bases between. This chain's CDR3 is CSSRTVVNTEAFF. In nucleotides, the CDR3 is TGCAGCTCCCGGACTGTTGTGAACACTGAAGCTTTCTTT.

This clone was counted only a few times. The V gene is TRBV4-1, the J gene TRBJ1-5; weak D call: TRBD1 (5 bases). The CDR3 is made up of 15 amino acids. Germline lookup yields CDR1 MGHRA and CDR2 YSYEKL. V was trimmed by 2 bases and J by 3 bases, leaving 11 bases between them. CDR3 DNA: TGCGCCAGCAGCCAATCAGACAGATTCAATCAGCCCCAGCATTTT. It encodes CASSQSDRFNQPQHF.

This clone was detected once. This chain links TRBV6-4 with TRBJ1-2, with 9 nucleotides matching TRBD1. Germline CDR1 MRHNA, CDR2 SNTAGT. The CDR3 loop spans 16 amino acids. J was trimmed by 7 bases and V by 6 bases; bases with no gene match: 15. The CDR3 DNA is TGTGCCAGCAGCCCGACACAGGGGGCGAACTTTGCTGGCTACACCTTC. Translated, it gives CASSPTQGANFAGYTF.

The J gene is TRBJ2-7, the V gene TRBV24-1, with a weak D call TRBD1 (6 bases). The CDR3 has 16 residues. Looked up from germline, CDR1 is KGHDR and CDR2 is SFDVKD. V was shortened by 2 bases and J by 3 bases, with 16 bases between the two germline ends. For the CDR3, the DNA is TGTGCCACCAGTGATTCCCGGGGAGACAGGATCTACGAGCAGTACTTC. Translated, it gives CATSDSRGDRIYEQYF.